This TCR beta chain originates from a study of T cell responses to AZD1222 COVID-19 vaccine. Overall study context: Timing groups of about 4 and about 12 weeks for second doses were pooled. Findings and caveats of the study: Spike-wide vaccine-associated CD4 TCRs dominated at 160-218 and 743-854. White British ancestry dominated among donors, who included more females, and clonal diversity was possibly underestimated.

The germline gives CDR1 SGHRS, CDR2 YFSETQ. Trimming took 7 bases from V and 3 from J; bases not matched to a gene: 6. The CDR3 contains 14 residues. The data were produced by immunoSEQ multiplex PCR, yet TCRdb's version contains in-frame clones alone and is incomplete. The sample lists more than 100,000 clones; 85% to 90% were seen once. Regarding this clone: Its antigen is unknown.

V gene TRBV5-1 combines with J gene TRBJ2-7, with 11 bases aligning to TRBD2. The source material was peripheral blood, sampled on day 0 of AZD1222 vaccination. The sequence was collected from an adult in good health. The CDR3 nucleotides read TGCGCCAGCCGATACGGGACTAGCGGCTACGAGCAGTACTTC. It encodes CASRYGTSGYEQYF. Complete variable domain (other parts from reference TRBV5-1 and TRBJ2-7): KAGVTQTPRYLIKTRGQQVTLSCSPISGHRSVSWYQQTPGQGLQFLFEYFSETQRNKGNFPGRFSGRQFSNSRSEMNVSTLELGDSALYLCASRYGTSGYEQYFGPGTRLTVT.